The source of this TCR beta chain is a study of T cells in Graves' hyperthyroidism and ophthalmopathy. Whole-study results and caveats: With a median lead of 6.5 months before onset, the model predicted ophthalmopathy.

As to this clonotype: What it recognizes is unknown.

The source material, RNA transcripts, was used to amplify TCR beta CDR3 regions. When the TCR CDR3 underwent first-round RT-PCR, the HTBI primer set was used. TCRdb passed the multiplex PCR reads through MiXCR, listing each CDR3 protein once. The data contain 560,000 or so distinct CDR3 sequences, roughly 21% of them singletons. Germline CDR1 is MDHEN and CDR2 is SYDVKM. The CDR3 extends over 12 amino acids. Trimming removed 2 bases at V and 6 bases at J, with 8 bases between. Each 10 ml fresh peripheral blood draw supplied the PBMCs. The TCR was taken from a man in his forties with Graves' ophthalmopathy. Sequencing was carried out using blood. The chain employs TRBV28 and TRBJ2-7; TRBD2 is a possible D gene (6 bases). CDR3 loop: CASSLAGIEQYF. For the CDR3, the DNA is TGTGCCAGCAGTTTAGCGGGGATCGAGCAGTACTTC.